The rows below give T cell receptor beta chains drawn from one sample of a study of blood T cell repertoires in COVID-19. The table came from immunoSEQ multiplex PCR; TCRdb's copy has only in-frame clones and leaves some out. The sample has about 40,000 clones, roughly 80% seen once. The sequenced sample consisted of peripheral blood. All receptors derive from a human donor with acute or convalescent COVID-19. The donor label of this sample is uncertain. The CDR3 runs from the conserved cysteine through the conserved F or W. Fields, in order: D gene, V gene, clone size, J gene, CDR3 DNA, CDR3 protein. D genes are given only for firm matches. Expanded clones are given a class, and other clones once, few, many or no size at all.

>.|TRBV7-2|once|TRBJ1-1
TGTGCCAGCAGCTTAGGAGGCAGCACTGAAGCTTTCTTT
CASSLGGSTEAFF
>.|TRBV10-3|.|TRBJ1-2
TGTGCCATCAGTGAGGAGCTAAACTATGGCTACACCTTC
CAISEELNYGYTF
>TRBD2|TRBV7-2|.|TRBJ2-7
TGTGCCAGCAGCCCATGGACTAGCGGAAACTACGAGCAGTACTTC
CASSPWTSGNYEQYF
>TRBD2|TRBV11-1|.|TRBJ2-5
TGTGCCAGCAGCTTAGCTCGACTAGCGGGAGGCGTTATTTCAGAGACCCAGTACTTC
CASSLARLAGGVISETQYF
>TRBD1|TRBV5-1|.|TRBJ1-1
TGCGCCAGCAGCTTGGAGGGGGCAGGGTCGAACACTGAAGCTTTCTTT
CASSLEGAGSNTEAFF
>TRBD1|TRBV5-1|few|TRBJ1-6
TGCGCCAGCAGCTTGGTTGGACAGGGGGATTCACCCCTCCACTTT
CASSLVGQGDSPLHF
>.|TRBV4-3|few|TRBJ2-3
TGCGCCAGCAGCCGGGACACGGGCACAGATACGCAGTATTTT
CASSRDTGTDTQYF
>.|TRBV28|.|TRBJ2-1
TGTATGTCTAGCCGCTACAATGAGCAGTTCTTC
CMSSRYNEQFF
>.|TRBV7-3|.|TRBJ2-3
TGTGCCAGCAGCCCGGGGTCCATAGCAGATACGCAGTATTTT
CASSPGSIADTQYF
>.|TRBV4-3|.|TRBJ1-6
TGCGCCAGCAGCCAAGGAGGGGGACCCCAGAGCTCCTATAATTCACCCCTCCACTTT
CASSQGGGPQSSYNSPLHF
>TRBD1|TRBV9|.|TRBJ1-2
TGTGCCAGCCACAGGGGGGTTTATGGCTACACCTTC
CASHRGVYGYTF
>.|TRBV5-1|.|TRBJ2-7
TGCGCCAGCAGCTTGTCACAGGCAAGCTCCTACGAGCAGTACTTC
CASSLSQASSYEQYF
>TRBD1|TRBV5-4|.|TRBJ2-3
TGTGCCAGCAGCTCCCGACAGGGCGGAGGAGATACGCAGTATTTT
CASSSRQGGGDTQYF